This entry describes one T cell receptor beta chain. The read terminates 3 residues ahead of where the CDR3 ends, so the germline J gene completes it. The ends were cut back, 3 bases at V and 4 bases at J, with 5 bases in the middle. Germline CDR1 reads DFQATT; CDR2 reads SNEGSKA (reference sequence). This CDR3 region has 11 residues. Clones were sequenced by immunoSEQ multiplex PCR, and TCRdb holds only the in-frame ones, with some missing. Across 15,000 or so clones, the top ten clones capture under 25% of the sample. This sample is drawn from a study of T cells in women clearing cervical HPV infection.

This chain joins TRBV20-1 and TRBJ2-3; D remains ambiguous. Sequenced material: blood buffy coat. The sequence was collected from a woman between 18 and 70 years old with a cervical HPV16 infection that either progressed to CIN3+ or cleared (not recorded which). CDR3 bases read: TGCAGTGCTAGCTATTCAGATACG. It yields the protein CSASYSDT. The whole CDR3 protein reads CSASYSDTQYF.